Listed here are 32 T cell receptor beta chains from one sample, sequenced in a study of OX40 agonist ivuxolimab in advanced cancers. Clones were sequenced by immunoSEQ multiplex PCR, and TCRdb holds only the in-frame ones, with some missing. The table has tens of thousands of clones, around 87% seen once; the top ten hold roughly 5.2%. The starting material was CD4+ or CD8+ T cells sorted from blood, obtained in a trial of the OX40 agonist ivuxolimab. The receptors shown here come from an adult with an advanced solid tumor such as melanoma, head and neck, liver or kidney cancer.

The V call is TRBV19, the J call TRBJ1-5; D unclear. The CDR3 runs to 15 residues. Trimming removed 7 bases from V and 4 bases from J, with 17 bases in between. The germline V gene has CDR1 LNHDA and CDR2 SQIVND (reference sequence). In DNA, the CDR3 is TGTGCCAGTAAGACGACTGCGTATAGTAATCAGCCCCAGCATTTT. Its protein is CASKTTAYSNQPQHF. Full variable domain (rest looked up from reference TRBV19 and TRBJ1-5): DGGITQSPKYLFRKEGQNVTLSCEQNLNHDAMYWYRQDPGQGLRLIYYSQIVNDFQKGDIAEGYSVSREKKESFPLTVTSAQKNPTAFYLCASKTTAYSNQPQHFGDGTRLSIL.

As concerns this clone: The junction departs from germline at one end; a sequencing error may be responsible. CDR3 DNA: TGCACCAGCAGCTTGGCCGGACGGTACTCCTACGAGCAGTACTTC. Translated: CTSSLAGRYSYEQYF. The gene calls are TRBV5-1 and TRBJ2-7; D is undetermined. The CDR3 has 15 residues. The germline V gene has CDR1 SGHRS and CDR2 YFSETQ.

The rearrangement links TRBV5-1 to TRBJ1-2; TRBD1 aligns across 7 bases. This CDR3 comprises 15 residues. V was pared by 2 bases and J by 3 bases, with 7 bases of the junction left unmatched. Germline values: CDR1 SGHRS, CDR2 YFSETQ. The CDR3: CASSFEGTAYYGYTF. The CDR3 DNA reads as TGCGCCAGCAGCTTTGAAGGGACAGCCTACTATGGCTACACCTTC. Full variable domain (missing parts from reference TRBV5-1 and TRBJ1-2): KAGVTQTPRYLIKTRGQQVTLSCSPISGHRSVSWYQQTPGQGLQFLFEYFSETQRNKGNFPGRFSGRQFSNSRSEMNVSTLELGDSALYLCASSFEGTAYYGYTFGSGTRLTVV.

This clone was detected only a few times. The chain has TRBV27 and TRBJ2-3; possible D gene TRBD1, 5 bases. This CDR3 region has 12 residues. Between the trimmed V and J ends, which lost 5 bases and 6 bases, there was a span of 9 bases. The germline CDR1 and CDR2 sequences are MNHEY and SMNVEV (reference sequence). CDR3 loop: CASSPGSDTQYF. The DNA of the CDR3 is TGTGCCAGCAGTCCAGGGTCGGATACGCAGTATTTT.

The chain combines TRBV10-3 with TRBJ2-4; D may match TRBD1 or TRBD2 (7 bases each). This CDR3 contains 16 residues. The germline V and J ends were trimmed by 0 bases and 9 bases, with 18 bases remaining between them. Looked up from germline, CDR1 is ENHRY and CDR2 is SYGVKD. The CDR3 loop is CAISESRGRGGSIQYF. Written as DNA, the CDR3 is TGTGCCATCAGTGAGTCAAGGGGGCGGGGAGGGAGCATTCAGTACTTC.

V gene TRBV19 combines with J gene TRBJ2-7, with D hard to call. Germline V gene sequence: CDR1 LNHDA, CDR2 SQIVND (reference sequence). This CDR3 has 15 residues. V shed 3 bases and J shed 2 bases, with 14 bases lying between them. CDR3 loop: CASSMRWAATYEQYF. The CDR3 bases are TGTGCCAGTAGTATGCGTTGGGCGGCCACCTACGAGCAGTACTTC.

The rearrangement uses TRBV2 and TRBJ2-7; D possibly corresponds to TRBD2 (6 bases). The CDR3 loop spans 14 amino acids. Trimming left V 9 bases short and J 4 bases short, with 19 bases between. Germline lookup yields CDR1 SNHLY and CDR2 FYNNEI. This CDR3 reads CASQRASRYYEQYF. CDR3 in DNA: TGTGCCAGTCAGCGGGCTAGTAGGTATTACGAGCAGTACTTC.

The V call is TRBV6-5, the J call TRBJ1-2; no clear D. Germline-derived CDR1 and CDR2 are MNHEY and SVGAGI. V lost 7 bases and J lost 7, with 16 bases in between. This CDR3 region has 13 residues. Here the CDR3 reads CASTNSPLVGYTF. The CDR3 DNA sequence: TGTGCCAGCACCAACTCACCATTAGTTGGCTACACCTTC.

The sample holds one count of this clone. The chain employs TRBV6-5 and TRBJ2-5; D is possibly TRBD2 (7 bases). V was trimmed by 11 bases and J by 4 bases, leaving 17 bases between them. The V gene's germline CDR1 is MNHEY and CDR2 SVGAGI. The CDR3 covers 13 residues. CDR3 nucleotides: TGTGCCGTCACGGGGGGCGGTGGAGAGACCCAGTACTTC. Its protein is CAVTGGGGETQYF.

The CDR3 nucleotides read TGCGCCAGCAGCCCAGAACCCGCATCAAATTCACCCCTCCACTTT. Its translation is CASSPEPASNSPLHF. This chain links TRBV4-3 with TRBJ1-6, with D unclear. The CDR3 totals 15 residues. CDR1 and CDR2 (germline): LGHNA, YSLEER. The germline V and J ends were trimmed by 4 bases and 7 bases, with 14 bases remaining between them.

The chain employs TRBV5-1 and TRBJ2-5; 9 bases agree with TRBD2. V was clipped by 0 bases and J by 5 bases; unmatched bases: 11. The CDR3 is 17 amino acids. Germline-derived CDR1 and CDR2 are SGHRS and YFSETQ. The CDR3: CASSLGTAGGLLETQYF. As DNA, the CDR3 is TGCGCCAGCAGCTTGGGTACGGCGGGGGGGCTACTGGAGACCCAGTACTTC.

This clone was recorded a few times. The rearrangement uses TRBV11-2 and TRBJ1-1; perhaps TRBD1 as D (5 bases). V lost 0 bases, J lost 1 base, and 12 bases lay in between. CDR3 size: 16 residues. The germline V gene has CDR1 SGHAT and CDR2 FQNNGV. This chain's CDR3 is CASSLDWGNRNTEAFF. The DNA of the CDR3 is TGTGCCAGCAGCTTAGATTGGGGGAATCGGAACACTGAAGCTTTCTTT.

V usage is TRBV18 and J usage is TRBJ1-5; 9 nucleotides agree with TRBD1. V shed 5 bases and J 4 bases; nucleotides not matched to a gene: 9. This CDR3 has 16 residues. CDR1 is KGHSH and CDR2 is LQKENI in the germline V gene. The CDR3 loop is CASSTVPGTGNQPQHF. In DNA form, the CDR3 reads TGTGCCAGCTCAACCGTGCCCGGGACAGGGAATCAGCCCCAGCATTTT. Using reference TRBV18 and TRBJ1-5 for the parts outside the CDR3, the full variable domain is NAGVMQNPRHLVRRRGQEARLRCSPMKGHSHVYWYRQLPEEGLKFMVYLQKENIIDESGMPKERFSAEFPKEGPSILRIQQVVRGDSAAYFCASSTVPGTGNQPQHFGDGTRLSIL.

This clone was observed a few times. The CDR3 region is CASSLGPGGYNEQFF. The CDR3 DNA is TGCGCCAGCAGCTTGGGGCCCGGGGGGTACAATGAGCAGTTCTTC. The rearrangement links TRBV5-1 to TRBJ2-1; 7 nucleotides line up with TRBD2. The junction had 4 bases not matched to a gene; V was cut back by 0 bases and J by 4 bases. In germline, CDR1 is SGHRS, CDR2 YFSETQ. The CDR3 consists of 15 residues.

CDR3 DNA: TGCGCCAGCAGCCAGGGTAGCGGGGGGGCTAATACGCAGTATTTT. It is translated as CASSQGSGGANTQYF. The chain uses TRBV4-3 and TRBJ2-3; 11 bases are a match to TRBD2. Germline loops: CDR1 LGHNA, CDR2 YSLEER. The CDR3 has 15 residues. Trimming removed 3 bases from V and 7 bases from J; junction bases left unmatched: 6.

The CDR3 DNA reads TGTGCCAGCGGATCGTCGACAGGGTTCCCCAATCAGCCCCAGCATTTT. It encodes CASGSSTGFPNQPQHF. The chain joins TRBV2 to TRBJ1-5, with 7 nucleotides matching TRBD1. This CDR3 is built from 16 residues. V shed 8 bases and J 3 bases; nucleotides not matched to a gene: 13. From germline, CDR1 is SNHLY and CDR2 FYNNEI.

J is TRBJ2-3 and V is TRBV25-1; TRBD2 matches 8 bases. J was trimmed by 6 bases and V by 6 bases; bases with no gene match: 11. The germline CDR1 and CDR2 sequences are MGHDK and SYGVNS. The CDR3 runs 15 residues. The CDR3: CASRKSGGLGDTQYF. As DNA, the CDR3 is TGTGCCAGCAGGAAGAGCGGGGGCTTAGGCGATACGCAGTATTTT.

This chain links TRBV4-1 with TRBJ1-2, with D tentatively TRBD1 (5 bases). CDR1 MGHRA and CDR2 YSYEKL come from the germline V gene. Trimming left V 1 base short and J 7 bases short, with 13 bases between. The CDR3 contains 14 residues. CDR3 bases: TGCGCCAGCAGCCAAGGCCCCCAGGGCCGTGGCTACACCTTC. The encoded protein is CASSQGPQGRGYTF.

This clone was seen once. The chain couples TRBV9 to TRBJ1-1; D not resolved. Looked up from germline, CDR1 is SGDLS and CDR2 is YYNGEE. This CDR3 spans 13 amino acids. V gave up 2 bases and J gave up 0 bases, with 5 bases separating them. The chain's CDR3 is CASSVRVNTEAFF. The DNA of the CDR3 is TGTGCCAGCAGCGTTAGGGTGAACACTGAAGCTTTCTTT.

The table lists this clone with a few counts. The rearrangement uses TRBV5-1 and TRBJ2-7; D is undetermined. V was pared by 4 bases and J by 2 bases, with 10 bases between. This CDR3 region has 13 residues. Germline CDR1 and CDR2: SGHRS and YFSETQ. CDR3 DNA sequence: TGCGCCAGCAGCCGAAGCATGACCTACGAGCAGTACTTC. This codes for CASSRSMTYEQYF. The full variable domain, rest sourced from reference TRBV5-1 and TRBJ2-7, is KAGVTQTPRYLIKTRGQQVTLSCSPISGHRSVSWYQQTPGQGLQFLFEYFSETQRNKGNFPGRFSGRQFSNSRSEMNVSTLELGDSALYLCASSRSMTYEQYFGPGTRLTVT.

In nucleotides, the CDR3 is TGTGCCAGCAGCCAGGCCGGGACAGCGTCTGAGCAGTTCTTC. Its protein is CASSQAGTASEQFF. The chain uses TRBV14 and TRBJ2-1; 7 bases match TRBD1. Germline CDR1 and CDR2: SGHDN and FVKESK. The CDR3 loop spans 14 amino acids. V shed 3 bases, J shed 9 bases, and the junction held 8 bases outside the gene matches.

The genes are TRBV18 and TRBJ2-5; no clear D. There are 14 residues in the CDR3. V lost 1 base and J 4 bases, leaving 10 bases between the germline ends. Germline V gene data show CDR1 as KGHSH and CDR2 as LQKENI. The CDR3 DNA follows: TGTGCCAGCTCACCACTGGACCGAGGAGAGACCCAGTACTTC. It is translated as CASSPLDRGETQYF.

This rearrangement joins TRBV5-1 to TRBJ1-3; D is undetermined. The germline V gene has CDR1 SGHRS and CDR2 YFSETQ. The length of the CDR3 is 17 residues. Trimming took 4 bases from V and 2 from J, leaving 19 bases between them. DNA of the CDR3: TGCGCCAGCAGCACGGGAGGTACTTCCGGGCCTGGAAACACCATATATTTT. Amino acids: CASSTGGTSGPGNTIYF.

The chain has TRBV28 and TRBJ2-1; 7 bases map to TRBD1. Germline values: CDR1 MDHEN, CDR2 SYDVKM. With V trimmed by 4 bases and J by 0 bases, 6 bases remained unmatched. The CDR3 is 16 amino acids. The CDR3 DNA follows: TGTGCCAGCAGTTCAGAGGACAGGAACTCCTACAATGAGCAGTTCTTC. Protein sequence: CASSSEDRNSYNEQFF.

As for this clone: The junction shows a germline mismatch at one end, possibly a read error. The same CDR3 can be traced to other DNA sequences in this sample. This chain uses TRBV5-1 with TRBJ2-3; D is ambiguous. In germline, CDR1 is SGHRS, CDR2 YFSETQ. This CDR3 is built from 14 residues. CDR3 in amino acids: CASSLGLSTDTQYF. The CDR3 DNA sequence: TGCGCCAGTAGCTTGGGTCTCTCCACAGATACGCAGTATTTT. Full variable domain (outside the CDR3, taken from reference TRBV5-1 and TRBJ2-3): KAGVTQTPRYLIKTRGQQVTLSCSPISGHRSVSWYQQTPGQGLQFLFEYFSETQRNKGNFPGRFSGRQFSNSRSEMNVSTLELGDSALYLCASSLGLSTDTQYFGPGTRLTVL.

This clone was observed a single time. CDR3 DNA sequence: TGTGCCAGCTCTCCCGGACTAGCAGGGTTTGTCCAGGAGACCCAGTACTTC. Its protein product is CASSPGLAGFVQETQYF. The rearrangement uses TRBV18 and TRBJ2-5, with 8 bases aligning to TRBD2. Trimming at V came to 6 bases and at J to 5 bases, leaving 17 bases not matched to a gene. There are 17 residues in the CDR3. Germline lookup yields CDR1 KGHSH and CDR2 LQKENI.

CDR3 sequence reads: CASGLPRSRTGRNQPQHF. CDR3 bases: TGTGCTAGTGGTTTGCCACGATCTAGGACAGGCCGCAATCAGCCCCAGCATTTT. This chain links TRBV12-5 with TRBJ1-5, with 7 bases matching TRBD1. Germline assignment: CDR1 LGHNT and CDR2 FRNRAP. This CDR3 region has 18 residues. The V and J ends lost 2 bases and 2 bases, in that order; junction bases with no gene match: 12.

The rearrangement joins TRBV18 to TRBJ1-1; TRBD1 agrees at 9 bases. The trim removed 3 bases at V and 5 bases at J, leaving 4 bases unmatched. The CDR3 is 14 amino acids. From germline, CDR1 is KGHSH and CDR2 LQKENI. In nucleotides, the CDR3 is TGTGCCAGCTCACCGATACAGGGGGCGACTGAAGCTTTCTTT. Translation gives CASSPIQGATEAFF.

This chain joins TRBV27 and TRBJ1-1; no firm D call. The CDR3 runs 14 residues. CDR1 is MNHEY and CDR2 is SMNVEV in the germline V gene (reference sequence). The V end lost 4 bases, the J end lost 1 base, and 10 bases lay between the germline ends. As DNA, the CDR3 is TGTGCCAGCAGTTCCCGCAGTTCGAACACTGAAGCTTTCTTT. Its translation: CASSSRSSNTEAFF.

The gene calls are TRBV30 and TRBJ2-5; TRBD2 aligns across 10 bases. The CDR3 consists of 16 residues. Germline V gene lookup returns CDR1 GTSNPN and CDR2 SVGIG (reference sequence). V trimming: 3 bases; J trimming: 5 bases; junction bases outside the gene matches: 12. As DNA, the CDR3 is TGTGCCTGGAGCCCGGGAACTAGCGGGATAGGGGAGACCCAGTACTTC. Translated: CAWSPGTSGIGETQYF. The full variable domain, in which reference TRBV30 and TRBJ2-5 provide the parts outside the CDR3, is SQTIHQWPATLVQPVGSPLSLECTVEGTSNPNLYWYRQAAGRGLQLLFYSVGIGQISSEVPQNLSASRPQDRQFILSSKKLLLSDSGFYLCAWSPGTSGIGETQYFGPGTRLLVL.

The rearrangement joins TRBV29-1 to TRBJ2-7; D is uncertain. Trimming left V 5 bases short and J 0 bases short, with 8 bases between. CDR1 is SQVTM, CDR2 ANQGSEA, per germline. The CDR3 sequence is 12 residues long. The CDR3 region is CSVYVVSYEQYF. CDR3 coding DNA: TGCAGCGTTTATGTAGTCTCCTACGAGCAGTACTTC.

The chain uses TRBV19 and TRBJ1-2, with D unresolved. V was cut by 1 base and J by 4 bases, with 10 bases left in between. Germline CDR1 reads LNHDA; CDR2 reads SQIVND (reference sequence). The CDR3 has 14 amino acids. CDR3 DNA sequence: TGTGCCAGTAGTATAGTGGGCACCGGCTATGGCTACACCTTC. The encoded protein is CASSIVGTGYGYTF.